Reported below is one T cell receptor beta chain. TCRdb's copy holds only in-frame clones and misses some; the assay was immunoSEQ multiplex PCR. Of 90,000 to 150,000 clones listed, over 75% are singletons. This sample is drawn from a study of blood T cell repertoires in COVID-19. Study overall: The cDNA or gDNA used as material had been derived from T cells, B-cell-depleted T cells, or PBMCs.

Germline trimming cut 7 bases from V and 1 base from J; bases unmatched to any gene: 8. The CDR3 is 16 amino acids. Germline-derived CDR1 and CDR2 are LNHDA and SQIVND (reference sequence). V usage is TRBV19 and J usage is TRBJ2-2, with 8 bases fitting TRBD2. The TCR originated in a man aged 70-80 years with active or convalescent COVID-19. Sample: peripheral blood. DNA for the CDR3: TGTGCCAGTACCCTCGGGGGGGGCCAGAACACCGGGGAGCTGTTTTTT. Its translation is CASTLGGGQNTGELFF.